This passage covers 32 T cell receptor beta chains from one sample sequenced in a study of T-cell memory formation after mild COVID-19. TCRdb independently ran MiXCR on the 5' RACE reads; one entry per CDR3 protein. The data contain 250,000 to 350,000 distinct CDR3 sequences, roughly 19% of them singletons. The sample was PBMCs or a T cell subset sorted from them (not recorded which). These receptors were obtained from a man younger than 30 who had mild COVID-19 (a few samples of this study predate the infection). Cell type and time point are not known.

This clonotype was detected ten times or more. The rearrangement links TRBV11-1 to TRBJ2-3; D unclear. Germline CDR1 reads SGHAT; CDR2 reads FQDESV (reference sequence). CDR3 length: 15 amino acids. Trimming left V 3 bases short and J 2 bases short, with 12 bases between. CDR3 nucleotides: TGTGCCAGCAGCTTCACTCGCCTCTTCACAGATACGCAGTATTTT. Encoded protein: CASSFTRLFTDTQYF.

The J gene is TRBJ2-3, the V gene TRBV10-3; 7 nucleotides align to TRBD2. The germline CDR1 and CDR2 sequences are ENHRY and SYGVKD. The CDR3 is 17 residues long. The J segment lost 1 base and the V segment lost 7 bases, leaving 14 bases of the junction unmatched. The CDR3 DNA reads TGTGCCATCACCCTCGATCCCACCCGGGGGGGCACAGATACGCAGTATTTT. It yields the protein CAITLDPTRGGTDTQYF.

The table lists this clonotype with a few counts. The chain links TRBV7-9 to TRBJ1-5, with D maybe TRBD1 (6 bases). Looked up from germline, CDR1 is SEHNR and CDR2 is FQNEAQ (reference sequence). This CDR3 spans 19 amino acids. V dropped 5 bases and J dropped 0 bases, with 23 bases sitting between them. This CDR3 is CASSPDRDTWDFSNQPQHF. CDR3 bases: TGTGCCAGCAGCCCAGACCGGGACACATGGGATTTTAGCAATCAGCCCCAGCATTTT.

In this sample, this clonotype turned up once. The gene calls are TRBV29-1 and TRBJ2-2, with 9 bases lining up with TRBD2. Germline V gene sequence: CDR1 SQVTM, CDR2 ANQGSEA. This CDR3 is built from 13 residues. The V gene end was trimmed by 7 bases and the J gene end by 5 bases; junction bases not matched to a gene: 5. The CDR3 DNA follows: TGCAGCGGCGGGGGGGAAGAAACCGGGGAGCTGTTTTTT. Its translation is CSGGGEETGELFF.

The chain has TRBV5-1 and TRBJ1-1; D is uncertain. V lost 4 bases and J 1 base, leaving 17 bases between the germline ends. Germline V gene lookup returns CDR1 SGHRS and CDR2 YFSETQ. This CDR3 region has 16 residues. In DNA, the CDR3 is TGCGCCAGCAGCCTGGACGGGTCCCTGCGGAACACTGAAGCTTTCTTT. It codes for CASSLDGSLRNTEAFF.

The V call is TRBV27, the J call TRBJ2-1, with D maybe TRBD2 (5 bases). The CDR3 extends over 16 amino acids. V lost 2 bases, J lost 4 bases, and 15 bases lay in between. Germline values: CDR1 MNHEY, CDR2 SMNVEV (reference sequence). CDR3 DNA sequence: TGTGCCAGCAGTTTACCGCCGTCACTAGATTACAATGAGCAGTTCTTC. It codes for CASSLPPSLDYNEQFF.

This clonotype was observed at least ten times. The chain couples TRBV5-1 to TRBJ2-7; TRBD1 matches at 7 bases. The junction had 9 bases not matched to a gene; V was cut back by 3 bases and J by 0 bases. CDR1 and CDR2 (germline): SGHRS, YFSETQ. CDR3 length: 16 residues. The CDR3 protein is CASSSLDRTSSYEQYF. The CDR3 coding sequence is TGCGCCAGCAGCTCCTTGGACAGGACGAGCTCCTACGAGCAGTACTTC. The variable domain in full, completed from reference TRBV5-1 and TRBJ2-7, reads KAGVTQTPRYLIKTRGQQVTLSCSPISGHRSVSWYQQTPGQGLQFLFEYFSETQRNKGNFPGRFSGRQFSNSRSEMNVSTLELGDSALYLCASSSLDRTSSYEQYFGPGTRLTVT.

This clonotype was observed a handful of times. This chain links TRBV3-2 with TRBJ2-3; the tabulated D call, TRBD2, remains unverified against the DNA. TRBV3-2 is a listed pseudogene. There are 16 residues in the CDR3. In DNA, the CDR3 is TGTGCCAGCAGCCAGCCAAGGCGGGGTCACACAGATACGCAGTATTTT. Protein: CASSQPRRGHTDTQYF.

The chain employs TRBV6-6 and TRBJ1-6, with D unresolved. Trimming removed 5 bases from V and 10 bases from J, with 9 bases in between. CDR3 length equals 12 residues. From germline, CDR1 is MNHNY and CDR2 SVGAGI (reference sequence). This CDR3 reads CASSQMLSPLHF. Written as DNA, the CDR3 is TGTGCCAGCAGTCAAATGCTGTCACCCCTCCACTTT.

The chain couples TRBV11-1 to TRBJ2-3; no firm D call. Deletions cut 0 bases from V and 3 bases from J, with 13 bases between. Germline CDR1 reads SGHAT; CDR2 reads FQDESV (reference sequence). CDR3 length equals 16 residues. The CDR3 protein is CASSLALGTGTDTQYF. CDR3 nucleotide sequence: TGTGCCAGCAGCTTAGCGCTGGGTACTGGAACAGATACGCAGTATTTT.

This clonotype was seen ten or more times. The rearrangement links TRBV5-1 to TRBJ2-5; no reliable D call. Germline V gene data show CDR1 as SGHRS and CDR2 as YFSETQ. Trimming pared 4 bases from V and 3 bases from J, leaving 13 bases between. This CDR3 is 14 amino acids long. This chain's CDR3 is CASSPDRQEETQYF. In nucleotides, the CDR3 is TGCGCCAGCAGCCCAGACCGACAAGAAGAGACCCAGTACTTC.

This chain links TRBV11-2 with TRBJ2-3, with a weak D call TRBD1 (5 bases). The V end was cut by 2 bases, the J end by 5 bases, with 17 bases between. The CDR3 is made up of 16 amino acids. The germline V gene has CDR1 SGHAT and CDR2 FQNNGV. The CDR3: CASSLPPMGLQDTQYF. The CDR3 DNA sequence: TGTGCCAGCAGCTTACCCCCTATGGGGCTTCAAGATACGCAGTATTTT.

This clonotype was observed a few times. The chain is built from TRBV20-1 and TRBJ2-5, with TRBD1 matching over 7 bases. The V and J ends lost 2 bases and 4 bases, in that order; junction bases with no gene match: 7. CDR1 is DFQATT, CDR2 SNEGSKA, per germline (reference sequence). This CDR3 contains 14 residues. In nucleotides, the CDR3 is TGCAGTGCTAGAACGGACAGGTCCCCAGAGACCCAGTACTTC. Encoded protein: CSARTDRSPETQYF.

This clonotype was seen a few times. V gene TRBV5-1 combines with J gene TRBJ1-2; 7 nucleotides agree with TRBD1. This CDR3 is 14 amino acids long. J was trimmed by 3 bases and V by 2 bases; bases with no gene match: 4. Germline V CDR1 and CDR2: SGHRS, YFSETQ. The CDR3 DNA reads as TGCGCCAGCAGCTTCCCCGGACAGGACTATGGCTACACCTTC. This gives the protein CASSFPGQDYGYTF.

The chain carries TRBV24-1 and TRBJ2-5; tentatively, D is TRBD1 (5 bases). Germline CDR1 and CDR2: KGHDR and SFDVKD. The CDR3 is made up of 14 amino acids. Trimming took off 3 bases at V and 3 bases at J, with 10 bases between the two ends. This CDR3 is CATSDQRQKETQYF. CDR3 nucleotide sequence: TGTGCCACCAGTGATCAGCGACAGAAAGAGACCCAGTACTTC.

This clonotype has only a few counts. This rearrangement joins TRBV7-6 to TRBJ2-1; D gene uncertain. Germline V CDR1 and CDR2: SGHVS, FNYEAQ. Between the trimmed V and J ends, which lost 1 base and 7 bases, there was a span of 14 bases. There are 15 residues in the CDR3. CDR3 coding DNA: TGTGCCAGCAGCTTAGATGATATGGGGTGGAATGAGCAGTTCTTC. This encodes CASSLDDMGWNEQFF.

The CDR3 DNA sequence: TGTGCCAGCAGCTCTCTCCCGGGACTGACTTACGACTACACCTTC. Its protein product is CASSSLPGLTYDYTF. V and J are TRBV7-9 and TRBJ1-2; D may be TRBD1 (5 bases). Germline CDR1 SEHNR, CDR2 FQNEAQ (reference sequence). V lost 4 bases, J lost 10 bases, and 22 bases lay in between. This CDR3 spans 15 amino acids. The full variable domain, completed using reference TRBV7-9 and TRBJ1-2, is DTGVSQNPRHKITKRGQNVTFRCDPISEHNRLYWYRQTLGQGPEFLTYFQNEAQLEKSRLLSDRFSAERPKGSFSTLEIQRTEQGDSAMYLCASSSLPGLTYDYTFGSGTRLTVV.

The chain joins TRBV6-5 to TRBJ1-4; perhaps TRBD1 as D (5 bases). CDR1 is MNHEY and CDR2 is SVGAGI in the germline V gene. The CDR3 extends over 16 amino acids. V was shortened by 0 bases and J by 0 bases, with 8 bases between the two germline ends. The DNA for the CDR3 is TGTGCCAGCAGTTACTCCAGGGCTGCAACTAATGAAAAACTGTTTTTT. Its translation: CASSYSRAATNEKLFF.

This clonotype was counted between two and nine times. The J gene is TRBJ1-5, the V gene TRBV5-8, with D uncertain. Per germline, CDR1 SGHTS and CDR2 YDEGEE. The CDR3 runs to 16 residues. V was trimmed by 2 bases and J by 2 bases, leaving 14 bases between them. The CDR3 nucleotides read TGTGCCAGCAGCTTTCGACTTACGATGGGCAATCAGCCCCAGCATTTT. It yields the protein CASSFRLTMGNQPQHF.

The table lists this clonotype with a few counts. The rearrangement links TRBV6-6 to TRBJ2-5; D may be TRBD1 (6 bases). Trimming stripped 2 bases from V and 4 bases from J, with 17 bases between. CDR1 and CDR2 from the germline V gene are MNHNY and SVGAGI (reference sequence). The CDR3 is made up of 16 amino acids. The CDR3 reads CASSYQTGPGVETQYF. The CDR3 DNA is TGTGCCAGCAGTTACCAGACAGGCCCCGGGGTAGAGACCCAGTACTTC.

This clonotype came up a few times. The rearrangement uses TRBV10-3 and TRBJ2-2; D might be TRBD1 or TRBD2, each matching 5 bases. The CDR3 has 13 residues. Germline V gene data show CDR1 as ENHRY and CDR2 as SYGVKD. Trimming stripped 1 base from V and 7 bases from J, with 7 bases between. For the CDR3, the DNA is TGTGCCATCAGTGAGTGGGACGGCGGGGAGCTGTTTTTT. Its translation is CAISEWDGGELFF.

V and J are TRBV5-1 and TRBJ2-2; perhaps TRBD2 as D (5 bases). Trimming cost V 2 bases and J 0 bases, with 14 bases left between them. The CDR3 extends over 17 amino acids. Germline CDR1 reads SGHRS; CDR2 reads YFSETQ. The CDR3 coding sequence is TGCGCCAGCAGCTTCCTAGGAGCGGAGACGAACACCGGGGAGCTGTTTTTT. It codes for CASSFLGAETNTGELFF. Together with reference TRBV5-1 and TRBJ2-2, the CDR3 gives the full variable domain: KAGVTQTPRYLIKTRGQQVTLSCSPISGHRSVSWYQQTPGQGLQFLFEYFSETQRNKGNFPGRFSGRQFSNSRSEMNVSTLELGDSALYLCASSFLGAETNTGELFFGEGSRLTVL.

This rearrangement joins TRBV5-4 to TRBJ2-3; a weak D match, TRBD2 (5 bases). The CDR3 length is 13 residues. The germline V gene encodes CDR1 SGHNT and CDR2 YYREEE (reference sequence). V was pared by 7 bases and J by 6 bases, with 15 bases between. CDR3 sequence: CASGKTKDDTQYF. The CDR3 bases are TGTGCCAGCGGAAAGACTAAGGACGATACGCAGTATTTT.

Only a few counts were recorded for this clonotype. The V and J genes are TRBV12-3 or TRBV12-4 and TRBJ1-6, with D unclear. The germline V and J ends were trimmed by 7 bases and 9 bases, with 10 bases remaining between them. The CDR3 spans 12 residues. The CDR3 sequence is CASTPGGSPLHF. CDR3 nucleotides: TGTGCCAGCACTCCGGGAGGTTCACCCCTCCACTTT.

This clonotype has just a few counts. This chain connects TRBV6-6 to TRBJ1-2; D might be TRBD1 (5 bases). This CDR3 has 13 amino acids. CDR1 is MNHNY, CDR2 SVGAGI, per germline (reference sequence). Trimming took 0 bases from V and 4 from J, leaving 6 bases between them. CDR3: CASSYSTVYGYTF. DNA of the CDR3: TGTGCCAGCAGTTACTCGACAGTCTATGGCTACACCTTC.

This clonotype was seen only a few times. The chain links TRBV20-1 to TRBJ1-5, with TRBD1 as a possible D gene (5 bases). V lost 7 bases, J lost 6 bases, and 13 bases lay in between. CDR1 DFQATT and CDR2 SNEGSKA come from the germline V gene (reference sequence). This CDR3 region has 12 residues. Here the CDR3 DNA reads TGCAGTGTCACGGGGGGGTTTCAGCCCCAGCATTTT. Translating gives CSVTGGFQPQHF.

This chain connects TRBV24-1 to TRBJ2-2; D uncertain. V dropped 9 bases and J dropped 4 bases, with 8 bases sitting between them. CDR1 is KGHDR and CDR2 is SFDVKD in the germline V gene. The CDR3 runs to 12 residues. The CDR3 is CATGKGTGELFF. CDR3 nucleotides: TGTGCCACCGGGAAGGGCACCGGGGAGCTGTTTTTT.

The J gene is TRBJ2-5, the V gene TRBV5-1; D is undetermined. The CDR3 consists of 14 residues. CDR1 and CDR2 (germline): SGHRS, YFSETQ. V was clipped by 5 bases and J by 4 bases, with 15 bases between them. The CDR3 region has the DNA TGCGCCAGCAGAAGGGAATCGGTTGGAGAGACCCAGTACTTC. This gives the protein CASRRESVGETQYF.

J is TRBJ2-2 and V is TRBV7-3; D is perhaps TRBD2 (6 bases). Looked up from germline, CDR1 is SGHTA and CDR2 is FQGTGA. Trimming stripped 0 bases from V and 5 bases from J, with 10 bases between. The CDR3 extends over 15 amino acids. The CDR3, as DNA: TGTGCCAGCAGCTTAACGGGGGGTCGAACCGGGGAGCTGTTTTTT. It translates to CASSLTGGRTGELFF.

The chain has TRBV4-2 and TRBJ2-3, with 9 bases that match TRBD2. Germline trimming cut 0 bases from V and 5 bases from J; bases unmatched to any gene: 12. Germline loops: CDR1 LGHNA, CDR2 YNFKEQ. The CDR3 sequence is 18 residues long. CDR3 nucleotides: TGTGCCAGCAGCCAAGATTGGAGCGGGGGGCCCAGGGGAGATACGCAGTATTTT. Protein: CASSQDWSGGPRGDTQYF.

This clonotype has more than one count but fewer than ten. The rearrangement links TRBV18 to TRBJ2-3; 9 bases align to TRBD2. With V trimmed by 3 bases and J by 5 bases, 12 bases remained unmatched. The CDR3 runs to 17 residues. Germline V gene lookup returns CDR1 KGHSH and CDR2 LQKENI. CDR3 in DNA: TGTGCCAGCTCACCGGTGGCTAGCGGGGCAACCGGAGATACGCAGTATTTT. Protein product: CASSPVASGATGDTQYF.

CDR3 residues: CASSPGTDRVTDTQYF. For the CDR3, the DNA is TGTGCCAGCAGCCCAGGGACAGATAGAGTCACAGATACGCAGTATTTT. This chain links TRBV7-8 with TRBJ2-3, with 7 bases aligning to TRBD1. Germline CDR1 SGHVS, CDR2 FQNEAQ. Trimming at V came to 5 bases and at J to 2 bases, leaving 10 bases not matched to a gene. The CDR3 loop spans 16 amino acids.